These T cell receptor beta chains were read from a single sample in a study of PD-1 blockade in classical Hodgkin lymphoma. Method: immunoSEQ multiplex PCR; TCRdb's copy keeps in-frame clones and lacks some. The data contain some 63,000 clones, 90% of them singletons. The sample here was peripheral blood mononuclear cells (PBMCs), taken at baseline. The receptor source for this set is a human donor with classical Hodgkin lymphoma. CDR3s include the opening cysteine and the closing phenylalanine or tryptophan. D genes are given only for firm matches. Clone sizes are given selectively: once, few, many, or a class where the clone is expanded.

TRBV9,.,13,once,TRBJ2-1,TGTGCCAGCAGCTCCCGGCCGGGGAATGAGCAGTTCTTC,CASSSRPGNEQFF
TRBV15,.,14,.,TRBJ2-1,TGTGCCACCAGCAGAGTGCACGGAAACAATGAGCAGTTCTTC,CATSRVHGNNEQFF
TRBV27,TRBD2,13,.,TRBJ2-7,TGTGCCAGCAGTTTCGGCGGGAGGCGCGAGCAGTACTTC,CASSFGGRREQYF
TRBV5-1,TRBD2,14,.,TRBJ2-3,TGCGCCAGCAGAGAGGGACTAAGCACAGATACGCAGTATTTT,CASREGLSTDTQYF
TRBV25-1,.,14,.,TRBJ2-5,TGTGCCAGCAGTGAATACGCACGAGAAGAGACCCAGTACTTC,CASSEYAREETQYF
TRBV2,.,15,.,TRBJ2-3,TGTGCCAGCAGTGTGGCGCCCGGTCTGCCAGATACGCAGTATTTT,CASSVAPGLPDTQYF
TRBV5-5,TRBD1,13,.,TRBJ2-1,TGTGCCAGCAGCATGGACAGGGACAATGAGCAGTTCTTC,CASSMDRDNEQFF
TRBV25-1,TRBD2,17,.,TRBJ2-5,TGTGCCAGCAGTGAAAAGGTAGCGGGGGGCAACCAAGAGACCCAGTACTTC,CASSEKVAGGNQETQYF
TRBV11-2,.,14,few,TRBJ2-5,TGTGCCAGCAGCCCCACAGGGAGAGGAGAGACCCAGTACTTC,CASSPTGRGETQYF
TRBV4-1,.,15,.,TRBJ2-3,TGCGCCAGCAGCCAAGATTGGGTCCTCACAGATACGCAGTATTTT,CASSQDWVLTDTQYF
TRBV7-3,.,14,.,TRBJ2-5,TGTGCCAGCAGCCCGGGCCCCTGGGGGGAGACCCAGTACTTC,CASSPGPWGETQYF
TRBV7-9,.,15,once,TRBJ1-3,TGTGCCAGCAGCGGCCCCAGGGGCTCTGGAAACACCATATATTTT,CASSGPRGSGNTIYF
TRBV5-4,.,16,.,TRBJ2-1,TGTGCCAGCAGCTTGGTGGAGTCGGGGTCCTACAATGAGCAGTTCTTC,CASSLVESGSYNEQFF
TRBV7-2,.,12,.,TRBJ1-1,TGTGCCAGCAGACTCATGAACACTGAAGCTTTCTTT,CASRLMNTEAFF
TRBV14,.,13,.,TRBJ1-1,TGTGCCAGCAGCCAAGTTGATCGGGGGCCCGGGGACTTT,CASSQVDRGPGDF
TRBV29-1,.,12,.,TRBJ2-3,TGCAGCGGATGGAAAGACTCCAATACGCAGTATTTT,CSGWKDSNTQYF
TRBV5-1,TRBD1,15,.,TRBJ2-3,TGCGCCAGCAGCTTGGCGGACAGGGGAGCAGATACGCAGTATTTT,CASSLADRGADTQYF
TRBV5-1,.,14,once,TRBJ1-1,TGCGCCAGCAGCCCCGCCGGGACGAGAACTGAAGCTTTCTTT,CASSPAGTRTEAFF
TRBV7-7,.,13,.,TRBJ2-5,TGTGCTAGCAGCGTTAGCGTCCGGGAGACCCAGTACTTC,CASSVSVRETQYF